This T cell receptor (beta chain) was documented in a study of blood T cells in healthy people across ages. Overall study results and limits: TCR beta diversity tracked closely with naive T cell percentage.

Together with a sample-barcoded 5' primer, a J-beta primer mix was included in a second PCR lasting 7 to 11 cycles. TCRdb recomputed calls from the 5' RACE reads with MiXCR, one row per CDR3 protein. The sample consists of approximately 850,000 distinct CDR3 sequences, 58% of them appearing once. The CDR3 consists of 15 residues. CDR1 LNHNV and CDR2 YYDKDF come from the germline V gene (reference sequence). V was clipped by 0 bases and J by 1 base, with 7 bases between them. Turning to this clonotype: Its antigen is unknown.

This TCR came from a man in his thirties or forties in good health. This sequence joins TRBV15 and TRBJ1-5; no definite D call. The sequenced sample consisted of blood. DNA of the CDR3: TGTGCCACCAGCAGAGAGTTGGGCAGCAATCAGCCCCAGCATTTT. Encoded protein: CATSRELGSNQPQHF.